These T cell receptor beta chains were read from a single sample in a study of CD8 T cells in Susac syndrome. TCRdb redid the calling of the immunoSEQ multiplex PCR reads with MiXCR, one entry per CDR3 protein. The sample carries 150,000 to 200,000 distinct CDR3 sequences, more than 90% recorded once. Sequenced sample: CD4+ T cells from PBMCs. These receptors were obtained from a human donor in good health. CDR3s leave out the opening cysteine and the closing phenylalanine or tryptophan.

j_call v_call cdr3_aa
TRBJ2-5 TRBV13 ASSAGPMQETQY
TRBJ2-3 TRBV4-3 ASSLRQGGADTQY
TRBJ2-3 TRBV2 ASSEGARTDTQY
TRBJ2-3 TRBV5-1 ASRTQTSTDTQY
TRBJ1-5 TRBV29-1 SVQDGGLAQH
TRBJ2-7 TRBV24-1 ATSDEREEQY
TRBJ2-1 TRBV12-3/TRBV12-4 ASRPDWSSYNEQF
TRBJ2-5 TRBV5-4 ASSLMVGSRQETQY
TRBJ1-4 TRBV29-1 SVRTGKTTNEKLF
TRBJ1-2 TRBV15 ATSPRGVDGYT
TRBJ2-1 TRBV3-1 ASNRGSQGEQF
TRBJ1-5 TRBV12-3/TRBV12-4 ASSNVLQPQH
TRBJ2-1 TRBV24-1 ATSDALAGGPSEQF
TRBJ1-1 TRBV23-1 ASTAGEAF
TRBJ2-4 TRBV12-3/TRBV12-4 ASSLSGGLGKNIQY
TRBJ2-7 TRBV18 ASSRGQGNNYEQY
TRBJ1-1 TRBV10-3 AIRENPQGIVF
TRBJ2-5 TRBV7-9 ASSRDSWGETQY
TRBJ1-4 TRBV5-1 ASSSGQGGEKLF
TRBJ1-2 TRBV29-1 SVGGADGYT
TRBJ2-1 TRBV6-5 ASSLSGGANEQF
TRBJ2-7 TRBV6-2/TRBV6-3 ASSYVGLGGGEQY
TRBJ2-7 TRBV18 ASSPLSQPEQY
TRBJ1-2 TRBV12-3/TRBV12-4 ASSFEGARYT
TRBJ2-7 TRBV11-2 ASSLAGAGGLYEQY
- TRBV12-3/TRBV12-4 ATARTGGETQF
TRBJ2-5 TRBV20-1 SALPGLKIQETQY
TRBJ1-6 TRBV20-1 SAKDREGNSPLH
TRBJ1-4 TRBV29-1 SVEVRATNEKLF
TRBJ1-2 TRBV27 ASSSGQGGNYGYT
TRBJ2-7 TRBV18 ASSHTDREQY
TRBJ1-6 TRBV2 ASSAQGETSPLH
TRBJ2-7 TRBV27 ASSLSSSGAYEQY
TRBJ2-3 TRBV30 AWSVSPTSGGGYTQY
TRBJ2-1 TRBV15 ATSRGRGTGNNEQF
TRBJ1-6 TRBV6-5 ASSYSATPVGHSPLH
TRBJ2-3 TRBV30 AWSSAGGRDTQY
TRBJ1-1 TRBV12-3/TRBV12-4 ASSLGGAISEAF
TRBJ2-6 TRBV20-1 SAPDRAAGANVLT
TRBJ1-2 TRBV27 ASSPHGQDNRYGYT